A selection of T cell receptor beta chains follows, all from one sample in a study of control samples from healthy donors and cancer patients. Profiling relied on immunoSEQ multiplex PCR, and the TCRdb table lists in-frame clones only, not all of them. This table holds 99,000 or so clones, 82% found once. The source material was blood. The source is a man between 60 and 75 years old in good health. CDR3s include the opening cysteine and the closing phenylalanine or tryptophan. A D gene is named only where the DNA matches it firmly. Not every row has a clone size; where given, it reads once, few, many or a size class.

j_call clone_size d_call v_call cdr3_nt cdr3_aa
TRBJ1-1 once NA TRBV12-3/TRBV12-4 TGTGCCAGCAGAACACAGGGAGGCCAAGCTTTCTTT CASRTQGGQAFF
TRBJ2-6 NA TRBD2 TRBV19 TGTGCTACTAGGAGGGATTGGCGGGGGGGCTCTGGGGCCAACGTCCTGACTTTC CATRRDWRGGSGANVLTF
TRBJ2-7 once TRBD1 TRBV19 TGTGCCAGTAGTTCGTGGGACAGGGTCCACGAGCAGTACTTC CASSSWDRVHEQYF
TRBJ2-5 NA TRBD1 TRBV28 TGTGCCAGCAGTAGAGACAGGGTCCTGGTCCAAGAGACCCAGTACTTC CASSRDRVLVQETQYF
TRBJ1-5 NA NA TRBV19 TGTGCCAGTAGTTACAAGGGAAGGAACAATCAGCCCCAGCATTTT CASSYKGRNNQPQHF
TRBJ1-2 NA NA TRBV9 TGTGCCAGCAGCGTCACCGGGTCCCGAGAAGGCTACACCTTC CASSVTGSREGYTF
TRBJ2-2 NA NA TRBV21-1 TGTGCCAGCAGCAAGAGGTCGAGGGGTCCCGGGGAGCTGTTTTTT CASSKRSRGPGELFF
TRBJ1-2 NA NA TRBV18 TGTGCCAGCTCTTCGGCGGGGACTCCCTTAGGCTACACCTTC CASSSAGTPLGYTF
TRBJ1-1 NA TRBD1 TRBV2 TGTGCCAGCAGCAGTGTCAGGGGACAGACTGAAGCTTTCTTT CASSSVRGQTEAFF
TRBJ1-1 NA NA TRBV28 TGTGCCAGCAGTTTAGGGGGGCTCGGGGACACTGAAGCTTTCTTT CASSLGGLGDTEAFF
TRBJ1-4 NA TRBD1 TRBV29-1 TGCAGCGCCTTGGACAAGGTTGACAGGGGCATAGAGGGGGCAACTAATGAAAAACTGTTTTTT CSALDKVDRGIEGATNEKLFF
TRBJ1-1 NA NA TRBV19 TGTGCCAGTAGTATTGGGGGACGGGGCACTGAAGCTTTCTTT CASSIGGRGTEAFF
TRBJ2-7 NA NA TRBV29-1 TGCAGCGTTGCTCATGGCTACGAGCAGTACTTC CSVAHGYEQYF
TRBJ1-5 NA TRBD1 TRBV19 TGTGCCAGTACCCACCTAGGGACAGGGAATCAGCCCCAGCATTTT CASTHLGTGNQPQHF
TRBJ2-7 few NA TRBV9 TGTGCCAGCAGCTACACACAGGGAGCCGAGGAGCAGTACTTC CASSYTQGAEEQYF
TRBJ2-7 NA NA TRBV2 TGTGCCAGCAGTGACTCCCCCTCCTACGAGCAGTACTTC CASSDSPSYEQYF
TRBJ1-1 NA NA TRBV30 TGTGCCTGGAGTGTGACAGTGAACACTGAAGCTTTCTTT CAWSVTVNTEAFF
TRBJ1-5 NA TRBD1 TRBV5-6 TGTGCCAGCAGCTCCCGACAGGGCCACTATAGCAATCAGCCCCAGCATTTT CASSSRQGHYSNQPQHF
TRBJ1-3 NA NA TRBV27 TGTGCCAGCAGTTTAGAGCCAGGGGCTGGAAACACCATATATTTT CASSLEPGAGNTIYF
TRBJ2-5 NA TRBD2 TRBV7-3 TGTGCCAGCAGCTTACTAGCGGGGGTAGGAGAGACCCAGTACTTC CASSLLAGVGETQYF
TRBJ2-5 once NA TRBV7-2 TGTGCCAGCAGCGCTGGGGGAGAGACCCAGTACTTC CASSAGGETQYF
TRBJ1-4 NA NA TRBV9 TGTGCCAGCAGCCCAGTTTCAGGGACTAATGAAAAACTGTTTTTT CASSPVSGTNEKLFF
TRBJ2-6 NA NA TRBV9 TGTGCCAGCAGCGTATACAACGGGCTACGCTCTGGGGCCAACGTCCTGACTTTC CASSVYNGLRSGANVLTF
TRBJ2-7 NA NA TRBV18 TGTGCCAGCTCACCAGGAGACAGGCCCCTCGCCGAGCAGTACTTC CASSPGDRPLAEQYF
TRBJ2-3 NA TRBD2 TRBV5-4 TGTGCCAGCAGACCAGGACTAAGCGGGAGTAGCTCAGATACGCAGTATTTT CASRPGLSGSSSDTQYF
TRBJ2-1 NA TRBD1 TRBV24-1 TGTGCCACCAGTGATCCGGGGACAGGGAAGGACAATGAGCAGTTCTTC CATSDPGTGKDNEQFF
TRBJ2-5 NA NA TRBV29-1 TGCAGCCCAGGGACCCGGGAGACCCAGTACTTC CSPGTRETQYF
TRBJ2-7 NA NA TRBV12-5 TGTGCTAGTGGTGCCAACTACGAGCAGTACTTC CASGANYEQYF
TRBJ2-1 NA NA TRBV18 TGTGCCAGCTCACCAGGCCTAGCGTATACCTACAATGAGCAGTTCTTC CASSPGLAYTYNEQFF